Listed below are T cell receptor beta chains from one sample, sequenced in a study of shared clonotypes between healthy human individuals. The repertoire was sequenced with immunoSEQ multiplex PCR; TCRdb's copy has only in-frame clones and lacks some. Among approximately 2.3 million clones, approximately 93% were seen once, and the ten largest hold 0.39%. What was sequenced was naive CD4+ T cells from PBMCs. Receptors originate from a man aged 18 to 29 in good health. Some clones in this sample may be carry-over from other donors' samples. The CDR3 runs from the conserved cysteine through the conserved F or W. Fields, in order: V gene, CDR3 protein.

TRBV4-2 | CASSQEGGLVNEKLFF
TRBV7-8 | CASSLNGRVQADTQYF
TRBV29-1 | CSVERGRALNEQFF
TRBV5-4 | CASSFPGYEQYF
TRBV5-1 | CASSGNPGGFEKLFF
TRBV4-3 | CASSQLGREQYF
TRBV27 | CASSRLAAVYEQYF
TRBV7-8 | CASTYGGAPHEQYF
TRBV30 | CAWSSVQGGEQYF
TRBV7-6 | CASSLRVGPFGEQFF
TRBV10-3 | CATQPQGSPNNEQFF
TRBV19 | CASRTRELAGAAGELFF
TRBV19 | CASSIRTSGSSNEQFF
TRBV10-2 | CASSEIRGLAGGPWETQYF
TRBV2 | CASSHEQGFQPQHF
TRBV18 | CASSPGGDTQYF
TRBV5-1 | CASSNSGSSQETQYF
TRBV28 | CASSFFQRANTGELFF
TRBV19 | CASSINGATNEKLFF
TRBV11-3 | CASSLGGSGNTEAFF
TRBV18 | CASSPQTYEQYF
TRBV9 | CASSSWFGSADTQYF
TRBV2 | CASSDRESSYNEQFF
TRBV5-1 | CASSQRDRNEQFF
TRBV10-2 | CASSEDRNQPQHF
TRBV2 | CASRTPGGSYEQYF
TRBV28 | CASSTTSAEQYF
TRBV7-9 | CASSLGTGYEQYF
TRBV21-1 | CASSKKGTSGSTDTQYF
TRBV18 | CASSPGLLETQYF
TRBV19 | CASSIRTGDRGKNIQYF
TRBV19 | CASSIDGRFSGNTIYF
TRBV13 | CASSLRTGRNGYTF
TRBV19 | CASSITGGNQPQHF
TRBV28 | CASRTHDGSSYEQYF
TRBV30 | CAWSRGQEPYQPQHF
TRBV5-4 | CASSSPSWGKETQYF
TRBV7-6 | CASSLDSASTEAFF
TRBV6-5 | CASAGTNYGYTF
TRBV5-1 | CASSLEATGTVETQYF
TRBV7-8 | CASSLGAFTDTQYF